This entry lists 6 T cell receptor beta chains sequenced from one sample in a study of beta chain features in type 1 diabetes. Expressed TCRB transcripts were sequenced after all isolated RNA was converted to cDNA. TCRdb keeps only in-frame clones here, not all; method: immunoSEQ multiplex PCR. The repertoire includes under 950,000 clones, about a sixth of them detected once, and around 0.02% sits in the top ten. The sequenced sample consisted of naive CD4+ T cells from blood. The receptors originated from a woman aged 18-35 years in good health.

The chain recombines TRBV5-1 with TRBJ1-5; D perhaps matches TRBD1 (6 bases). With 0 bases removed from V and 5 bases from J, the gap between germline ends came to 9 bases. Looked up from germline, CDR1 is SGHRS and CDR2 is YFSETQ. This CDR3 region has 14 residues. In DNA, the CDR3 is TGCGCCAGCAGCTTGGTTGGGGGCGATCAGCCCCAGCATTTT. It specifies CASSLVGGDQPQHF.

In this sample, this clone turned up a few times. CDR3 bases: TGCGCCAGCAGCTTGGTCTGGGGCTCTGGAAACACCATATATTTT. This encodes CASSLVWGSGNTIYF. The rearrangement uses TRBV5-1 and TRBJ1-3; D gene uncertain. Deletions cut 0 bases from V and 0 bases from J, with 7 bases between. This CDR3 is built from 15 residues. CDR1 is SGHRS and CDR2 is YFSETQ in the germline V gene. Together with reference TRBV5-1 and TRBJ1-3, the CDR3 gives the full variable domain: KAGVTQTPRYLIKTRGQQVTLSCSPISGHRSVSWYQQTPGQGLQFLFEYFSETQRNKGNFPGRFSGRQFSNSRSEMNVSTLELGDSALYLCASSLVWGSGNTIYFGEGSWLTVV.

This clone was counted between two and nine times. V and J are TRBV18 and TRBJ1-1, with a possible D match to TRBD1 (6 bases). V dropped 7 bases and J dropped 1 base, with 13 bases sitting between them. This CDR3 spans 14 amino acids. Looked up from germline, CDR1 is KGHSH and CDR2 is LQKENI. CDR3 residues: CASLQGHGNTEAFF. DNA for the CDR3: TGTGCCAGCTTACAGGGACATGGGAACACTGAAGCTTTCTTT.

This clone was recorded a few times. The rearrangement joins TRBV15 to TRBJ1-5; D is ambiguous. The V and J ends lost 0 bases and 1 base respectively, with 7 bases between them. The length of the CDR3 is 15 residues. Germline CDR1 and CDR2: LNHNV and YYDKDF (reference sequence). CDR3 bases: TGTGCCACCAGCAGAGATCCAACAAGCAATCAGCCCCAGCATTTT. This sequence encodes CATSRDPTSNQPQHF.

The CDR3 loop is CASSQEGQGINEQFF. The CDR3 nucleotides read TGCGCCAGCAGCCAAGAGGGGCAGGGGATCAATGAGCAGTTCTTC. This rearrangement joins TRBV4-3 to TRBJ2-1; tentatively, D is TRBD1 (6 bases). Trimming stripped 0 bases from V and 6 bases from J, with 12 bases between. CDR3 length equals 15 residues. Germline CDR1 is LGHNA and CDR2 is YSLEER.

This clone has a handful of counts. The chain has TRBV7-9 and TRBJ2-1; D could derive from TRBD1 or TRBD2 (5 bases each). The CDR3 has 16 residues. CDR1 is SEHNR and CDR2 is FQNEAQ in the germline V gene (reference sequence). Trimming removed 4 bases from V and 6 bases from J, with 19 bases in between. The CDR3 spells CASSSNRGPLFNEQFF. CDR3 in DNA: TGTGCCAGCAGCTCGAATCGGGGACCGCTGTTCAATGAGCAGTTCTTC. Variable domain in full (rest from reference TRBV7-9 and TRBJ2-1): DTGVSQNPRHKITKRGQNVTFRCDPISEHNRLYWYRQTLGQGPEFLTYFQNEAQLEKSRLLSDRFSAERPKGSFSTLEIQRTEQGDSAMYLCASSSNRGPLFNEQFFGPGTRLTVL.